This T cell receptor beta chain was captured in a study of blood T cell repertoires in COVID-19. Study at large: In each case, the material was cDNA or gDNA derived from T cells, B-cell-depleted T cells, or PBMCs.

Original processing methods: Reference gene primer amplification yielded estimated nucleated cell counts. Repertoires were generated with immunoSEQ multiplex PCR, while TCRdb's copy carries only in-frame clones and drops some. The V and J calls and clone size were taken over from that table, and D and trimming were inferred from the DNA. The sample has around 290,000 clones; over 75% are singletons. Enrolled through a virtual design, the participants were between roughly 18 and 100 years of age and came from around 25 US areas. Two negative PCRs, clearance, or symptom resolution characterized the recovered Cohort 3 donors. The CDR3 totals 17 residues. CDR1 and CDR2 (germline): LGHNA, YSLEER. V lost 3 bases to trimming and J lost 5 bases; unmatched junction nucleotides: 11.

Sequenced: PBMCs or T cells enriched from blood (not recorded which). This clonotype was sampled from a woman under 40 who had recovered from COVID-19. This chain joins TRBV4-3 and TRBJ2-1, with 9 positions matching TRBD2. The CDR3 spells CASSQRAGGIHDNEQFF. For the CDR3, the DNA is TGCGCCAGCAGCCAGCGAGCGGGGGGCATTCATGACAATGAGCAGTTCTTC.